Sequencing of this T cell receptor beta chain was carried out in a study of T-cell memory formation after mild COVID-19. TCRdb recomputed calls from the 5' RACE reads with MiXCR, one row per CDR3 protein. The data show about 210,000 distinct CDR3 sequences, with over 9.5% seen just once and 3% held by the top ten. The origin of this receptor is a man younger than 30 who had mild COVID-19 (a few samples of this study predate the infection). Cell type and time point are not known. Sequenced: PBMCs or a T cell subset sorted from them (not recorded which).

The CDR3 sequence is CASSYPKPRQGGYSPLHF. CDR3 bases: TGTGCCAGCAGTTACCCGAAACCCAGACAGGGGGGATATTCACCCCTCCACTTT. The rearrangement uses TRBV6-2 or TRBV6-3 and TRBJ1-6; 9 bases agree with TRBD1. Germline loops: CDR1 MNHEY, CDR2 SVGEGT. The CDR3 extends over 18 amino acids. J lost 8 bases, V lost 2 bases, and 13 bases had no gene match.